The 30 T cell receptor beta chains below all came from one sample that was sequenced in a study of molecular identifiers for immune sequencing clone quantification. In TCRdb, the PCR reads were re-called with MiXCR into one record per CDR3 protein. The repertoire holds about half a million distinct CDR3 sequences, with under 30% as singletons. The specimen was naive CD8+ T cells from blood, with Jurkat cell RNA spiked in. Subset here: FACS-sorted CD8+CD4-CCR7+CD45RA+ naive T cells. Receptor source: a human donor in good health. Some libraries in this study had Jurkat cell RNA spiked in.

The chain combines TRBV12-3 or TRBV12-4 with TRBJ2-5, with D perhaps assigned TRBD1 or TRBD2 (5 bases each). Trimming took 7 bases from V and 5 from J, leaving 14 bases between them. CDR3 length equals 13 residues. CDR3 DNA sequence: TGTGCCAGCAACAGAGGGGCGCTGGAGACCCAGTACTTC. Its translation is CASNRGALETQYF.

This clonotype came up once. A read error may explain this, as a much larger clone is one base away. This chain connects TRBV7-9 to TRBJ2-5; 8 nucleotides match TRBD1. This CDR3 has 15 amino acids. Germline V CDR1 and CDR2: SEHNR, FQNEAQ (reference sequence). The DNA of the CDR3 is TGTACCAGCAGCTTAGCAGGACAGGGCCAAGAGACCCAGTACTTC. It encodes CTSSLAGQGQETQYF.

This clonotype has only a few counts. The chain uses TRBV21-1 and TRBJ2-7. TRBV21-1 is described as a pseudogene. The CDR3 loop spans 13 amino acids. The DNA for the CDR3 is TGTGCCAGCAGCAAAGTGGCTTGTTACGAGCAGTACTTC. This gives the protein CASSKVACYEQYF.

This clonotype was counted many times. This chain uses TRBV2 with TRBJ1-5; unclear D gene. V was shortened by 6 bases and J by 4 bases, with 16 bases between the two germline ends. Germline-derived CDR1 and CDR2 are SNHLY and FYNNEI. The CDR3 consists of 15 residues. CDR3 DNA sequence: TGTGCCAGCAGCCCTGGAGTACACGGGAATCAGCCCCAGCATTTT. This codes for CASSPGVHGNQPQHF.

This clonotype was seen a handful of times. The chain couples TRBV29-1 to TRBJ1-1, with TRBD1 as a possible D gene (5 bases). Germline-derived CDR1 and CDR2 are SQVTM and ANQGSEA. Trimming left V 6 bases short and J 0 bases short, with 17 bases between. The CDR3 has 15 amino acids. CDR3 protein: CSVLQSQTVNTEAFF. DNA for the CDR3: TGCAGCGTCCTACAATCCCAGACAGTGAACACTGAAGCTTTCTTT.

This clonotype was seen many times. This rearrangement joins TRBV30 to TRBJ2-1, with a tentative D call TRBD2 (5 bases). Trimming removed 1 base from V and 5 bases from J, with 6 bases in between. Germline CDR1 is GTSNPN and CDR2 is SVGIG (reference sequence). This CDR3 spans 12 amino acids. The CDR3 loop is CAWSGTDNEQFF. DNA for the CDR3: TGTGCCTGGAGTGGGACTGACAATGAGCAGTTCTTC.

There are many counts of this clonotype. The rearrangement joins TRBV9 to TRBJ1-3; no definite D call. CDR3 size: 15 residues. Per the germline V gene, CDR1 is SGDLS and CDR2 is YYNGEE. Trimming shortened V by 0 bases and J by 1 base, and 8 bases separated the two germline ends. CDR3 bases: TGTGCCAGCAGCGTAGGACGGATTTCTGGAAACACCATATATTTT. Translation gives CASSVGRISGNTIYF.

A few counts support this clonotype. The chain carries TRBV25-1 and TRBJ2-5; 12 nucleotides line up with TRBD2. Germline CDR1 is MGHDK and CDR2 is SYGVNS. The junction had 2 bases not matched to a gene; V was cut back by 4 bases and J by 2 bases. The CDR3 covers 15 residues. The CDR3 nucleotides are TGTGCCAGCAGTGGAGGACTAGCGGGGCAAGAGACCCAGTACTTC. It yields the protein CASSGGLAGQETQYF.

This clonotype occurred a few times. The chain has TRBV5-1 and TRBJ2-1; D gene ambiguous. The CDR3 has 13 residues. The germline V and J ends were trimmed by 2 bases and 6 bases, with 9 bases remaining between them. CDR1 and CDR2 from the germline V gene are SGHRS and YFSETQ. The chain's CDR3 is CASSFFGGNEQFF. In DNA form, the CDR3 reads TGCGCCAGCAGCTTTTTCGGCGGCAATGAGCAGTTCTTC.

The chain is built from TRBV5-3 and TRBJ2-7; D not resolved. TRBV5-3 is classed as an ORF, of uncertain function. Trimming removed 4 bases at V and 7 bases at J, with 6 bases between. The length of the CDR3 is 10 residues. For the CDR3, the DNA is TGTGCCAGAAGCCTCTTAGAGCAGTACTTC. Amino acids: CARSLLEQYF.

This clonotype was seen many times. The chain joins TRBV7-6 to TRBJ2-5, with D uncertain. Trimming removed 8 bases at V and 3 bases at J, with 10 bases between. The CDR3 consists of 12 residues. Looked up from germline, CDR1 is SGHVS and CDR2 is FNYEAQ. The CDR3 region is CASSEWKETQYF. The CDR3 coding sequence is TGTGCCAGCTCGGAGTGGAAAGAGACCCAGTACTTC.

This clonotype was observed at least ten times. This chain links TRBV28 with TRBJ1-2; unclear D gene. The CDR3 spans 16 residues. The V end lost 2 bases, the J end lost 0 bases, and 13 bases lay between the germline ends. Germline V gene lookup returns CDR1 MDHEN and CDR2 SYDVKM. DNA of the CDR3: TGTGCCAGCAGTTTAGGCCGCATCGAAGCTAACTATGGCTACACCTTC. This encodes CASSLGRIEANYGYTF.

The gene calls are TRBV5-6 and TRBJ2-7; unclear D gene. The germline V gene has CDR1 SGHDT and CDR2 YYEEEE. The CDR3 spans 13 residues. Trimming left V 4 bases short and J 3 bases short, with 11 bases between. Here the CDR3 reads CASSRGEDYEQYF. CDR3 coding DNA: TGTGCCAGCAGCAGAGGAGAAGACTACGAGCAGTACTTC.

The chain recombines TRBV6-5 with TRBJ2-7; D gene ambiguous. The CDR3 spans 18 residues. With 5 bases removed from V and 2 bases from J, the gap between germline ends came to 25 bases. CDR1 is MNHEY, CDR2 SVGAGI, per germline. This CDR3 is CASSPNKNFGPSTYEQYF. The CDR3 nucleotides read TGTGCCAGCAGTCCCAATAAGAACTTCGGACCTTCCACCTACGAGCAGTACTTC.

Many counts were recorded for this clonotype. The chain recombines TRBV7-9 with TRBJ2-4; D is ambiguous. Germline CDR1 SEHNR, CDR2 FQNEAQ (reference sequence). The CDR3 is 15 residues long. The V gene lost 4 bases and the J gene lost 1 base, with 11 bases spanning the gap. CDR3: CASSSTTRAKNIQYF. The CDR3 region has the DNA TGTGCCAGCAGCTCGACGACTCGGGCCAAAAACATTCAGTACTTC.

Concerning this clonotype itself: A read error is likely, as this CDR3 ends without the conserved phenylalanine or tryptophan. The chain joins TRBV6-6 to TRBJ1-2; D possibly corresponds to TRBD1 (6 bases). The germline gives CDR1 MNHNY, CDR2 SVGAGI (reference sequence). Trimming took 0 bases from V and 6 from J, leaving 20 bases between them. The CDR3 length is 17 residues. The CDR3 reads CASSYSEWGARENGYTL. CDR3 nucleotide sequence: TGTGCCAGCAGTTACTCGGAATGGGGGGCGCGTGAAAATGGCTACACCCTC.

In its sample, this clonotype was seen a few times. The V and J genes are TRBV2 and TRBJ2-5; TRBD1 might be the D (7 bases). With 6 bases removed from V and 3 bases from J, the gap between germline ends came to 14 bases. This CDR3 contains 14 residues. Germline V gene data show CDR1 as SNHLY and CDR2 as FYNNEI. The DNA for the CDR3 is TGTGCCAGCAGGGGGGGACAGCTCGAAGAGACCCAGTACTTC. It is translated as CASRGGQLEETQYF.

This clonotype was counted only a few times. The chain couples TRBV29-1 to TRBJ2-1, with TRBD1 matching over 8 bases. This CDR3 is 14 amino acids long. Trimming took 6 bases from V and 2 from J; bases not matched to a gene: 6. Germline V gene lookup returns CDR1 SQVTM and CDR2 ANQGSEA. CDR3 amino acids: CSVTDRGPYNEQFF. Written as DNA, the CDR3 is TGCAGCGTCACAGACAGGGGACCCTACAATGAGCAGTTCTTC.

As regards this clonotype: Given a much more abundant clone one base away, this may be a read error. V is TRBV12-5 and J is TRBJ2-5, with 9 bases that match TRBD2. The junction had 7 bases not matched to a gene; V was cut back by 1 base and J by 1 base. Germline V lookup: CDR1 LGHNT, CDR2 FRNRAP. The CDR3 has 17 residues. CDR3 sequence reads: CASGLADSGGLQETQYF. The CDR3 DNA reads TGTGCTAGTGGTTTGGCGGATAGCGGGGGACTCCAAGAGACCCAGTACTTC.

Comments on this clonotype: Mismatch with germline at one junction end may stem from a read error. The chain has TRBV6-5 and TRBJ1-1, with D perhaps matching TRBD1 (5 bases). The CDR3 covers 12 residues. Germline V gene lookup returns CDR1 MNHEY and CDR2 SVGAGI. The CDR3 nucleotides read TGTGCCAGCAATTACGAGGGGAGTGAAGCTTTCTTT. Its translation is CASNYEGSEAFF.

In regard to this clonotype: Possible read error: a much larger clone is one base away. J is TRBJ2-5 and V is TRBV7-9; 8 bases agree with TRBD2. Per the germline V gene, CDR1 is SEHNR and CDR2 is FQNEAQ (reference sequence). The CDR3 runs to 14 residues. The CDR3 coding sequence is TGTGCCAGCAGTCATCGAGCGGGAGTTGAGACCCGGTACTTC. Its translation: CASSHRAGVETRYF.

The chain couples TRBV13 to TRBJ2-7, with 7 bases identical to TRBD1. J was trimmed by 12 bases and V by 6 bases; bases with no gene match: 17. Germline values: CDR1 PRHDT, CDR2 FYEKMQ (reference sequence). The CDR3 totals 14 residues. The CDR3 DNA follows: TGTGCCAGCAGGCAGACAGGGTTTAGCGACGAGAGGTACTTC. This translates into CASRQTGFSDERYF.

This clonotype has just a few counts. The chain uses TRBV7-2 and TRBJ2-1; 10 bases agree with TRBD2. V was clipped by 5 bases and J by 5 bases; unmatched bases: 12. The CDR3 loop spans 17 amino acids. The germline V gene encodes CDR1 SGHTA and CDR2 FQGNSA. In DNA form, the CDR3 reads TGTGCCAGCAGCCCCTCACTAGCGGGGTCCAATAACAATGAGCAGTTCTTC. It encodes CASSPSLAGSNNNEQFF.

This clonotype was seen just once. Being one base from a much bigger clone, this may be a read error. This rearrangement joins TRBV20-1 to TRBJ2-3; D remains unclear. This CDR3 is 10 amino acids long. V was shortened by 5 bases and J by 4 bases, with 4 bases between the two germline ends. The germline gives CDR1 DFQATT, CDR2 SNEGSKA (reference sequence). The CDR3 nucleotides read TGCAGTGCTTGCTCAGATACGCAGTATTTT. Protein product: CSACSDTQYF.

Details on this clonotype: At one of its ends the junction is not consistent with the germline gene, which may arise from a read error. The chain links TRBV12-3 or TRBV12-4 to TRBJ1-2; possibly TRBD1 for D (6 bases). This CDR3 region has 16 residues. Here the CDR3 DNA reads TGTGCCGGCAGGGCCCGGGACACCAAGGGAATCTATGGCTACACCTTC. Its translation: CAGRARDTKGIYGYTF.

The chain has TRBV20-1 and TRBJ2-3; the D gene is possibly TRBD1 (5 bases). The length of the CDR3 is 14 residues. Trimming left V 3 bases short and J 2 bases short, with 12 bases between. Germline CDR1 reads DFQATT; CDR2 reads SNEGSKA (reference sequence). CDR3 sequence (DNA): TGCAGTGCTAGTGACAGAGTTTTCACAGATACGCAGTATTTT. This codes for CSASDRVFTDTQYF.

The genes are TRBV6-5 and TRBJ2-7; 11 bases line up with TRBD2. V shed 6 bases and J 3 bases; nucleotides not matched to a gene: 7. CDR1 and CDR2 from the germline V gene are MNHEY and SVGAGI. The CDR3 is made up of 15 amino acids. The chain's CDR3 is CASSAGTSGDYEQYF. The DNA of the CDR3 is TGTGCCAGCAGCGCAGGGACTAGCGGAGACTACGAGCAGTACTTC.

In this sample, this clonotype turned up many times. This chain connects TRBV28 to TRBJ2-3; D remains ambiguous. Per the germline V gene, CDR1 is MDHEN and CDR2 is SYDVKM. This CDR3 has 16 amino acids. The germline V and J ends were trimmed by 4 bases and 6 bases, with 20 bases remaining between them. The CDR3 reads CASSSPRTYYTDTQYF. CDR3 sequence (DNA): TGTGCCAGCAGTTCCCCTCGTACATACTACACCGATACGCAGTATTTT. The whole variable domain, remainder taken from reference TRBV28 and TRBJ2-3, is DVKVTQSSRYLVKRTGEKVFLECVQDMDHENMFWYRQDPGLGLRLIYFSYDVKMKEKGDIPEGYSVSREKKERFSLILESASTNQTSMYLCASSSPRTYYTDTQYFGPGTRLTVL.

This clonotype showed up many times. V gene TRBV28 combines with J gene TRBJ1-1; D uncertain. Germline V gene data show CDR1 as MDHEN and CDR2 as SYDVKM. Deletions cut 2 bases from V and 4 bases from J, with 11 bases between. This CDR3 is 14 amino acids long. CDR3 in amino acids: CASSLIRSGTEAFF. The CDR3 DNA reads TGTGCCAGCAGTTTAATAAGGAGTGGCACTGAAGCTTTCTTT. The variable domain in full, completed from reference TRBV28 and TRBJ1-1, reads DVKVTQSSRYLVKRTGEKVFLECVQDMDHENMFWYRQDPGLGLRLIYFSYDVKMKEKGDIPEGYSVSREKKERFSLILESASTNQTSMYLCASSLIRSGTEAFFGQGTRLTVV.

This clonotype was counted many times. The rearrangement joins TRBV5-5 to TRBJ2-3; D may be TRBD1 or TRBD2 (5 bases each). V was shortened by 4 bases and J by 2 bases, with 14 bases between the two germline ends. This CDR3 has 15 amino acids. From germline, CDR1 is SGHKS and CDR2 YYEKEE (reference sequence). CDR3 residues: CASSPYWGPTDTQYF. The CDR3 DNA is TGTGCCAGCAGCCCCTACTGGGGACCCACAGATACGCAGTATTTT.